Presented here are 19 T cell receptor beta chains from one specimen sequenced in a study of technical replicates of blood from a handful of donors. Some clones are missing from TCRdb's copy, which holds only in-frame ones; the method was immunoSEQ multiplex PCR. There are approximately 77,000 clones in the sample; 94% occur only once, and about 0.35% lies in the top ten. Sequenced: T cells isolated from PBMCs. The receptors were gathered from a human donor in good health.

The V gene is TRBV5-3, the J gene TRBJ1-5; no clear D. TRBV5-3 is recorded as an ORF, its role being uncertain. Trimming cost V 3 bases and J 7 bases, with 5 bases left between them. The CDR3 consists of 11 residues. CDR3 nucleotide sequence: TGTGCCAGAAGCTCCTTCCAGCCCCAGCATTTT. Its translation is CARSSFQPQHF.

The V call is TRBV11-2, the J call TRBJ2-7, with no clear D. The CDR3 is made up of 14 amino acids. Per the germline V gene, CDR1 is SGHAT and CDR2 is FQNNGV. Trimming stripped 2 bases from V and 6 bases from J, with 14 bases between. CDR3: CASSLSARALEQYF. CDR3 bases: TGTGCCAGCAGCTTAAGTGCGAGAGCTCTCGAGCAGTACTTC.

This chain connects TRBV7-9 to TRBJ1-1; D might be TRBD1 (5 bases). Per germline, CDR1 SEHNR and CDR2 FQNEAQ (reference sequence). Trimming stripped 1 base from V and 2 bases from J, with 8 bases between. The length of the CDR3 is 14 residues. The CDR3 bases are TGTGCCAGCAGCTTAGGGACAAGAAACACTGAAGCTTTCTTT. Translating gives CASSLGTRNTEAFF.

For this clone: The same CDR3 is also encoded by other DNA sequences in this sample. The chain couples TRBV6-5 to TRBJ1-2; D gene unclear. The CDR3 extends over 11 amino acids. Germline CDR1 and CDR2: MNHEY and SVGAGI. V was shortened by 2 bases and J by 5 bases, with 3 bases between the two germline ends. The CDR3 DNA is TGTGCCAGCAGTTACACATATGGCTACACCTTC. It yields the protein CASSYTYGYTF.

This chain links TRBV18 with TRBJ1-2, with 7 nucleotides matching TRBD1. The CDR3 has 15 amino acids. Germline-derived CDR1 and CDR2 are KGHSH and LQKENI. The ends lost 3 bases at V and 6 bases at J; junction bases unmatched: 10. CDR3 in DNA: TGTGCCAGCTCACCGATTGACAGGGATTGGAATGGCTACACCTTC. Translating gives CASSPIDRDWNGYTF.

In the case of this clone: Other nucleotide sequences in the sample specify the same CDR3. V usage is TRBV6-5 and J usage is TRBJ2-7; 12 bases align to TRBD2. The CDR3 loop spans 15 amino acids. With 6 bases clipped from V and 1 base from J, the junction kept 4 bases outside the gene matches. Per germline, CDR1 MNHEY and CDR2 SVGAGI. The CDR3 sequence is CASRDGLAGSYEQYF. The CDR3 nucleotides are TGTGCCAGCAGAGACGGACTAGCGGGGTCCTACGAGCAGTACTTC.

The rearrangement uses TRBV6-1 and TRBJ1-1; no definite D call. The CDR3 sequence is 13 residues long. Trimming took off 4 bases at V and 2 bases at J, with 8 bases between the two ends. Germline CDR1 MNHNS, CDR2 SASEGT. This chain's CDR3 is CASSVTDNTEAFF. CDR3 nucleotides: TGTGCCAGCAGTGTTACAGACAACACTGAAGCTTTCTTT.

CDR3 in amino acids: CASSLLTTLPSEQYF. The CDR3 nucleotides read TGTGCCAGCAGCTTATTGACAACGCTCCCGTCCGAGCAGTACTTC. This sequence joins TRBV7-6 and TRBJ2-7; D unresolved. This CDR3 spans 15 amino acids. CDR1 and CDR2 from the germline V gene are SGHVS and FNYEAQ. V dropped 2 bases and J dropped 6 bases, with 17 bases sitting between them.

The chain recombines TRBV21-1 with TRBJ2-7; TRBD1 reflects the table's D call only, with no check against the DNA. TRBV21-1 is described as a pseudogene. The CDR3 totals 15 residues. The CDR3 spells CASTLIRDRYYEQYF. DNA of the CDR3: TGTGCCAGCACCTTAATCCGGGACAGATACTACGAGCAGTACTTC.

The DNA of the CDR3 is TGTGCCAGCTCACCTACGAGACAGGGATCTGAAGCTTTCTTT. It specifies CASSPTRQGSEAFF. The chain carries TRBV18 and TRBJ1-1; 7 bases map to TRBD1. Germline V gene data show CDR1 as KGHSH and CDR2 as LQKENI. The ends lost 3 bases at V and 6 bases at J; junction bases unmatched: 7. The CDR3 extends over 14 amino acids.

In this sample, this clone turned up once. The V and J genes are TRBV6-5 and TRBJ1-5, with D unresolved. This CDR3 contains 13 residues. Germline assignment: CDR1 MNHEY and CDR2 SVGAGI. V dropped 2 bases and J dropped 9 bases, with 11 bases sitting between them. The CDR3 DNA reads as TGTGCCAGCAGTTACGTAAAGCACTCGCCCCAGCATTTT. Translated, it gives CASSYVKHSPQHF.

CDR3 bases: TGTGCCATCAGTTCGGGACAGGGGGCCACCGGGGAGCTGTTTTTT. Its translation: CAISSGQGATGELFF. The chain joins TRBV10-3 to TRBJ2-2; TRBD1 matches at 12 bases. Germline values: CDR1 ENHRY, CDR2 SYGVKD. This CDR3 has 15 residues. The V gene end was trimmed by 5 bases and the J gene end by 4 bases; junction bases not matched to a gene: 2.

The genes are TRBV9 and TRBJ2-1; possibly TRBD1 for D (6 bases). V lost 0 bases and J 7 bases, leaving 20 bases between the germline ends. The CDR3 covers 17 residues. The germline gives CDR1 SGDLS, CDR2 YYNGEE. The CDR3 sequence is CASSVVSKAGAGNEQFF. CDR3 sequence (DNA): TGTGCCAGCAGCGTAGTAAGTAAGGCAGGGGCCGGGAATGAGCAGTTCTTC.

The chain joins TRBV6-6 to TRBJ1-2; 7 bases line up with TRBD1. The length of the CDR3 is 16 residues. CDR1 is MNHNY, CDR2 SVGAGI, per germline (reference sequence). The ends lost 0 bases at V and 1 base at J; junction bases unmatched: 5. CDR3 loop: CASSYSTAGGNYGYTF. CDR3 nucleotides: TGTGCCAGCAGTTACTCGACAGCAGGGGGTAACTATGGCTACACCTTC.

This chain links TRBV7-2 with TRBJ1-4; D gene unclear. Trimming left V 1 base short and J 8 bases short, with 8 bases between. Looked up from germline, CDR1 is SGHTA and CDR2 is FQGNSA. This CDR3 is 13 amino acids long. CDR3 DNA sequence: TGTGCCAGCAGCTTAGGTAGCTGGGAAAAACTGTTTTTT. This gives the protein CASSLGSWEKLFF. The full variable domain, rest sourced from reference TRBV7-2 and TRBJ1-4, is GAGVSQSPSNKVTEKGKDVELRCDPISGHTALYWYRQSLGQGLEFLIYFQGNSAPDKSGLPSDRFSAERTGGSVSTLTIQRTQQEDSAVYLCASSLGSWEKLFFGSGTQLSVL.

This chain uses TRBV2 with TRBJ2-1; perhaps TRBD2 as D (6 bases). CDR1 and CDR2 from the germline V gene are SNHLY and FYNNEI. Trimming pared 6 bases from V and 7 bases from J, leaving 19 bases between. This CDR3 spans 15 amino acids. The CDR3 region is CASSDPGGGSNEQFF. CDR3 coding DNA: TGTGCCAGCAGCGATCCGGGCGGAGGGTCTAATGAGCAGTTCTTC.

This sequence joins TRBV21-1 and TRBJ2-7; the D call in the table, TRBD1, was not verified against the DNA. TRBV21-1 is described as a pseudogene. This CDR3 contains 15 residues. CDR3 bases: TGTGCCAGCAGCGGAACAGGGGGGAGCTCCTACGAGCAGTACTTC. Translating gives CASSGTGGSSYEQYF.

The table lists this clone with a count of one. The V gene is TRBV28, the J gene TRBJ1-4, with D possibly TRBD1 on 5 matching bases. The V end lost 3 bases, the J end lost 6 bases, and 11 bases lay between the germline ends. CDR3 length: 14 residues. Germline V gene lookup returns CDR1 MDHEN and CDR2 SYDVKM. CDR3 amino acids: CASSFGGLYEKLFF. CDR3 bases: TGTGCCAGCAGTTTTGGGGGGTTATATGAAAAACTGTTTTTT.

V is TRBV7-2 and J is TRBJ2-1; 9 bases are a match to TRBD2. The V and J ends lost 5 bases and 4 bases, in that order; junction bases with no gene match: 3. Per the germline V gene, CDR1 is SGHTA and CDR2 is FQGNSA. The CDR3 is 14 amino acids. Here the CDR3 DNA reads TGTGCCAGCAGCCCGGGACTAGCTTACAATGAGCAGTTCTTC. Encoded protein: CASSPGLAYNEQFF.